The clone carrying this TCR beta chain has only a few counts. Authors' processing steps: For nucleated cells, counts were estimated from reference gene primer amplification. Sequencing was performed with immunoSEQ multiplex PCR; in TCRdb, only in-frame clones are kept and a portion is missing. Clone size and the V and J calls come from that table; the DNA yielded D and trimming. The table lists around 230,000 clones, roughly four fifths of them singletons. The source of the sample is a study of blood T cell repertoires in COVID-19. The CDR3 loop spans 16 amino acids. The trim removed 6 bases at V and 2 bases at J, leaving 9 bases unmatched. The V gene's germline CDR1 is MNHEY and CDR2 SVGEGT.

Sequenced: PBMCs or T cells enriched from blood (not recorded which). The sequence was collected from a man aged 40-50 years who had recovered from COVID-19. The gene calls are TRBV6-2 or TRBV6-3 and TRBJ2-2, with TRBD1 identical over 7 bases. In nucleotides, the CDR3 is TGTGCCAGCAGCCTCCCGGGACAGCGCAACACCGGGGAGCTGTTTTTT. This sequence encodes CASSLPGQRNTGELFF.